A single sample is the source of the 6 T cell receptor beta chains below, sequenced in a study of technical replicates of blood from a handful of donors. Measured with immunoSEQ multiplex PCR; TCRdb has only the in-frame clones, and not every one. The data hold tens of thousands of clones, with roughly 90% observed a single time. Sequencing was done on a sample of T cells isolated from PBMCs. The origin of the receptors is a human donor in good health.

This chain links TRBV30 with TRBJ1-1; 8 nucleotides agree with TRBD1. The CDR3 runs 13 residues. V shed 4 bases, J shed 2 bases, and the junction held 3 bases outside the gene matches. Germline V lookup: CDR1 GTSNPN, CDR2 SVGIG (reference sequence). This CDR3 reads CAWMGQANTEAFF. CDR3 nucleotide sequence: TGTGCCTGGATGGGACAGGCCAACACTGAAGCTTTCTTT.

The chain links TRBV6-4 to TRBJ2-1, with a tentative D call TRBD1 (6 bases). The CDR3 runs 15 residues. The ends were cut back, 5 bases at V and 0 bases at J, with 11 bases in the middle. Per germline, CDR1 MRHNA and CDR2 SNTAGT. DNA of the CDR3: TGTGCCAGCAGTTCCGACAGGAGCTCCTACAATGAGCAGTTCTTC. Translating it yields CASSSDRSSYNEQFF.

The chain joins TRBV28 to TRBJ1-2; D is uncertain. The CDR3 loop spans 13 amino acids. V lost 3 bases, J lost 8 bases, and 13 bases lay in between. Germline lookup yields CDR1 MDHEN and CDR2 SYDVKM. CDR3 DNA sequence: TGTGCCAGCAGTTTCGGGTGGTCCGGGGGCTACACCTTC. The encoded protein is CASSFGWSGGYTF.

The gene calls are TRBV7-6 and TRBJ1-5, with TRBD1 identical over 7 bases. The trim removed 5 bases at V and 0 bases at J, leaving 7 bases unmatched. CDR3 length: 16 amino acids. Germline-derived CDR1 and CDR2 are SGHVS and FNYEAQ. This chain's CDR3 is CASSPRDSYSNQPQHF. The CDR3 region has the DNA TGTGCCAGCAGCCCCCGGGACAGTTATAGCAATCAGCCCCAGCATTTT.

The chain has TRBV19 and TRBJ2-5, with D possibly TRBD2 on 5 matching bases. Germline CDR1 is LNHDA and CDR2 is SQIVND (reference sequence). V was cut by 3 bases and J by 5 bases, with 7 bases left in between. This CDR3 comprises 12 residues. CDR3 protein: CASSIRRETQYF. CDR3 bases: TGTGCCAGTAGTATTCGGAGGGAGACCCAGTACTTC. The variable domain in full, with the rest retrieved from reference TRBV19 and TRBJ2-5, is DGGITQSPKYLFRKEGQNVTLSCEQNLNHDAMYWYRQDPGQGLRLIYYSQIVNDFQKGDIAEGYSVSREKKESFPLTVTSAQKNPTAFYLCASSIRRETQYFGPGTRLLVL.

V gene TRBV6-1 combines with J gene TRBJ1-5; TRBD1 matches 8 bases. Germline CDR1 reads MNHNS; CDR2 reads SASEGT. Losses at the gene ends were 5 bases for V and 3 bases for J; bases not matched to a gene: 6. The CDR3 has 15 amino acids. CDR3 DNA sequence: TGTGCCAGCAGTAACCGGGACAGGATCAATCAGCCCCAGCATTTT. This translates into CASSNRDRINQPQHF.